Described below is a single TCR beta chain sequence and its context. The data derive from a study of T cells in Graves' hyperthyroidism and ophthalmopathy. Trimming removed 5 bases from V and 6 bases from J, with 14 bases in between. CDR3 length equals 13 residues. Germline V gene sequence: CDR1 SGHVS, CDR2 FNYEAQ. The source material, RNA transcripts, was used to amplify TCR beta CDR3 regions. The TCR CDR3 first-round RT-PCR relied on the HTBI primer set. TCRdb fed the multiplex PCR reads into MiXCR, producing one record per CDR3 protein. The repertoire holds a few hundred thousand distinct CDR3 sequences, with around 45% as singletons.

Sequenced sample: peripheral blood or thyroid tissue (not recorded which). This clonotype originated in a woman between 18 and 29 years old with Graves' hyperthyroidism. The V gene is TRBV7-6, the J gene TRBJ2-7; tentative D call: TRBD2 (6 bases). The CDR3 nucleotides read TGTGCCAGCAGCCCCGGTTACGGGAGCGAGCAGTACTTC. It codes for CASSPGYGSEQYF.